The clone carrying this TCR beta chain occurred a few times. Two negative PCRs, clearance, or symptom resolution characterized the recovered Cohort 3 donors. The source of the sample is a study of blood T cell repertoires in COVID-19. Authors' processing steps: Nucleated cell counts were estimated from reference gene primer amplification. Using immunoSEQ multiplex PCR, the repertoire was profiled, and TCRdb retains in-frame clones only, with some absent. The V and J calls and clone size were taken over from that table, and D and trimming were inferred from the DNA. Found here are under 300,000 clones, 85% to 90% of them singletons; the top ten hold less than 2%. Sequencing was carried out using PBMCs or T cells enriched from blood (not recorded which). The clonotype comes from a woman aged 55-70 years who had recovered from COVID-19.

CDR3 sequence: CATRAGLAGTDTQYF. For the CDR3, the DNA is TGTGCCACGAGGGCGGGACTAGCGGGAACAGATACGCAGTATTTT. The chain uses TRBV6-5 and TRBJ2-3; 13 bases are shared with TRBD2. This CDR3 is built from 15 residues. The trim removed 10 bases at V and 3 bases at J, leaving 7 bases unmatched. Germline lookup yields CDR1 MNHEY and CDR2 SVGAGI.